Presented here are 10 T cell receptor beta chains from one specimen sequenced in a study of blood T cell repertoires in COVID-19 (dated by TCRdb to the early 2020s). Preparation of the library involved the immunoSEQ multiplex PCR assay. Drawn from immuneACCESS, this table holds only the in-frame rearrangements with V and J called that TCRdb kept. Clones are partly lost; checked studies trace under half to an unresolved V gene and leave the rest unexplained. This sample holds about 410,000 clones; 86% were observed only once. About 1.5% of the sample rests with the top ten. The sample comprised peripheral blood. All receptors derive from a woman aged 25 to 39 with active or convalescent COVID-19.

In DNA, the CDR3 is TGTGCCAGCAGCCTGACTAGCGGGACTGAGCAGTTCTTC. Its translation is CASSLTSGTEQFF. J is TRBJ2-1 and V is TRBV13, with 11 bases matching TRBD2. The germline CDR1 and CDR2 sequences are PRHDT and FYEKMQ (reference sequence). This CDR3 region has 13 residues. The V gene end was trimmed by 5 bases and the J gene end by 9 bases; junction bases not matched to a gene: 3.

The chain combines TRBV5-4 with TRBJ2-5; 10 bases agree with TRBD2. J lost 5 bases, V lost 4 bases, and 11 bases had no gene match. Germline V gives CDR1 SGHNT, CDR2 YYREEE (reference sequence). The CDR3 is made up of 16 amino acids. The CDR3 spells CASSLLSGGAGETQYF. In nucleotides, the CDR3 is TGTGCCAGCAGCCTTCTGAGCGGGGGGGCCGGTGAGACCCAGTACTTC.

The chain carries TRBV2 and TRBJ1-1, with D perhaps TRBD1 (6 bases). This CDR3 contains 15 residues. Trimming took 6 bases from V and 0 from J, leaving 14 bases between them. CDR1 and CDR2 from the germline V gene are SNHLY and FYNNEI. The CDR3 loop reads CASSPRTAMNTEAFF. In DNA, the CDR3 is TGTGCCAGCAGCCCAAGGACAGCGATGAACACTGAAGCTTTCTTT.

The gene calls are TRBV3-1 (or the pseudogene TRBV3-2) and TRBJ2-3; 7 bases are shared with TRBD2. The germline gives CDR1 LGHDT, CDR2 YNNKEL (reference sequence). The junction had 9 bases not matched to a gene; V was cut back by 3 bases and J by 0 bases. The CDR3 has 17 residues. As DNA, the CDR3 is TGTGCCAGCAGCCATACGGGAGGCCTCCCCAGCACAGATACGCAGTATTTT. Its translation is CASSHTGGLPSTDTQYF.

This clone was found a few times. The chain has TRBV7-8 and TRBJ2-2, with D possibly matching TRBD2 (5 bases). Germline V gene lookup returns CDR1 SGHVS and CDR2 FQNEAQ. CDR3 length equals 13 residues. V was cut by 5 bases and J by 6 bases, with 10 bases left in between. For the CDR3, the DNA is TGTGCCAGCAGCGCCCGGGAAGCCGGGGAGCTGTTTTTT. This sequence encodes CASSAREAGELFF.

The CDR3 DNA reads TGTGCCAGCAGCTTATCTCCGGGAGATTGGGAGACCCAGTACTTC. Protein product: CASSLSPGDWETQYF. V usage is TRBV7-2 and J usage is TRBJ2-5; tentatively, D is TRBD2 (6 bases). The CDR3 runs to 15 residues. Between the trimmed V and J ends, which lost 2 bases and 5 bases, there was a span of 15 bases. CDR1 is SGHTA and CDR2 is FQGNSA in the germline V gene.

The chain carries TRBV5-1 and TRBJ2-1, with TRBD1 identical over 11 bases. The CDR3 has 15 amino acids. CDR1 and CDR2 from the germline V gene are SGHRS and YFSETQ. The J segment lost 9 bases and the V segment lost 4 bases, leaving 9 bases of the junction unmatched. The CDR3 protein is CASSQRTGGNFEQFF. CDR3 coding DNA: TGCGCCAGCAGCCAAAGGACAGGGGGCAACTTTGAGCAGTTCTTC.

This clone was seen just once. The CDR3 sequence is CASSYPDRPNTEAFF. The CDR3 bases are TGTGCCAGCAGTTACCCAGACAGGCCGAACACTGAAGCTTTCTTT. The chain has TRBV6-5 and TRBJ1-1, with D tentatively TRBD1 (6 bases). CDR3 length: 15 amino acids. V was trimmed by 2 bases and J by 1 base, leaving 11 bases between them. Looked up from germline, CDR1 is MNHEY and CDR2 is SVGAGI.

This chain joins TRBV7-2 and TRBJ1-1; D is unclear. The CDR3 has 13 residues. Germline values: CDR1 SGHTA, CDR2 FQGNSA. V lost 3 bases and J 4 bases, leaving 9 bases between the germline ends. The CDR3 region has the DNA TGTGCCAGCAGCTTGACGGGGTTCACTGAAGCTTTCTTT. It yields the protein CASSLTGFTEAFF.

The V gene is TRBV5-6, the J gene TRBJ1-2; no clear D gene. This CDR3 is 12 amino acids long. Per the germline V gene, CDR1 is SGHDT and CDR2 is YYEEEE. V lost 1 base to trimming and J lost 12 bases, with 13 bases between them. The CDR3 sequence is CASSLTTGVNTF. DNA of the CDR3: TGTGCCAGCAGCTTGACGACCGGGGTGAACACCTTC.